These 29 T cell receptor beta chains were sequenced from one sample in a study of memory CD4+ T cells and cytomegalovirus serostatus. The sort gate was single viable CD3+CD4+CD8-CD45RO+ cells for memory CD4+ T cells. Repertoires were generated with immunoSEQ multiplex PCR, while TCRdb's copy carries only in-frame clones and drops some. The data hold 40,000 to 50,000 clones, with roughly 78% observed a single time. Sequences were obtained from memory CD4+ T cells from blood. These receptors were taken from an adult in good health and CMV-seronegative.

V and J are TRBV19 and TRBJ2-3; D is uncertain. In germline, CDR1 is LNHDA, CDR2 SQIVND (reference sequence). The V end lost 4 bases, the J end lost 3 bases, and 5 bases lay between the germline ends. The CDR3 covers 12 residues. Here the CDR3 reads CASSTRTDTQYF. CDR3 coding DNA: TGTGCCAGTAGTACCAGGACAGATACGCAGTATTTT.

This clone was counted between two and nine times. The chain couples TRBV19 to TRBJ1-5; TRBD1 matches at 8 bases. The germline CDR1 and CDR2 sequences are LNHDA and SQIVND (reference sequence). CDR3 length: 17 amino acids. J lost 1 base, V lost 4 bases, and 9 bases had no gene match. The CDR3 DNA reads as TGTGCCAGTAGTAACCGGGACAGGCCAAGGAGCAATCAGCCCCAGCATTTT. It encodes CASSNRDRPRSNQPQHF.

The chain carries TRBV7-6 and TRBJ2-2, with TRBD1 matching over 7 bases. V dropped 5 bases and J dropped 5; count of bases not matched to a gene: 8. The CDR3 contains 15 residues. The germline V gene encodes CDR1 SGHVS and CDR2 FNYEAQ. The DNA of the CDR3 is TGTGCCAGCAGCCCCGACAGGGCGAGGACCGGGGAGCTGTTTTTT. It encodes CASSPDRARTGELFF.

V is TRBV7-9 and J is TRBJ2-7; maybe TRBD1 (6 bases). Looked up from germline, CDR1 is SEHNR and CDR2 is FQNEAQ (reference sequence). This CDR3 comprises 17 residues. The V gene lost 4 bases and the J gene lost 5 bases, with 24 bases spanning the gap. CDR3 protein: CASSSLTGLGRWNEQYF. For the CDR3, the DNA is TGTGCCAGCAGCTCCCTGACAGGACTCGGCCGCTGGAACGAGCAGTACTTC. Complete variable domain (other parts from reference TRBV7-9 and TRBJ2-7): DTGVSQNPRHKITKRGQNVTFRCDPISEHNRLYWYRQTLGQGPEFLTYFQNEAQLEKSRLLSDRFSAERPKGSFSTLEIQRTEQGDSAMYLCASSSLTGLGRWNEQYFGPGTRLTVT.

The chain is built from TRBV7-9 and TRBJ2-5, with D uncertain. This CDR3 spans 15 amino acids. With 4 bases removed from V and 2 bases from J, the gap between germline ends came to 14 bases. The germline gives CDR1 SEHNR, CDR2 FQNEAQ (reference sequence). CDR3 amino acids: CASSSSNDGQETQYF. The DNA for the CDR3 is TGTGCCAGCAGCTCTTCTAATGACGGTCAAGAGACCCAGTACTTC.

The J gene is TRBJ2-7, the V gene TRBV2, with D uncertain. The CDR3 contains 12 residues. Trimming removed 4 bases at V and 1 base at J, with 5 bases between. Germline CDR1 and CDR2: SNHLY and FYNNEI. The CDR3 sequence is CASSASSYEQYF. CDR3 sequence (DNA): TGTGCCAGCAGTGCTAGTTCCTACGAGCAGTACTTC.

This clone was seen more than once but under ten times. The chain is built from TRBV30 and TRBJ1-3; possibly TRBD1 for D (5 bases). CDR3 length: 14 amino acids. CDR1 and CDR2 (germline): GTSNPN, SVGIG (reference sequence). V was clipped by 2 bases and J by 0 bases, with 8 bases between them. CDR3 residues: CAWSPGTSGNTIYF. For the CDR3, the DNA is TGTGCCTGGAGTCCCGGGACCTCTGGAAACACCATATATTTT.

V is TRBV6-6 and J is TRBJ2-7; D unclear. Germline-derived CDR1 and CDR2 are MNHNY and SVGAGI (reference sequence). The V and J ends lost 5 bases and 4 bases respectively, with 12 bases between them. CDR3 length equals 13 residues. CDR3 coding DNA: TGTGCCAGCAGTCCTTCTGTTAATTACGAGCAGTACTTC. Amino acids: CASSPSVNYEQYF.

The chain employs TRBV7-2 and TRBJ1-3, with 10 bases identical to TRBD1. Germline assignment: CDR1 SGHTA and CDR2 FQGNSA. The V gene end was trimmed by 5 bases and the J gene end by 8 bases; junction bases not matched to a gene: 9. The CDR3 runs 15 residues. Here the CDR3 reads CASSPPGQGSHTIYF. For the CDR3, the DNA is TGTGCCAGCAGCCCCCCGGGACAGGGGAGCCACACCATATATTTT.

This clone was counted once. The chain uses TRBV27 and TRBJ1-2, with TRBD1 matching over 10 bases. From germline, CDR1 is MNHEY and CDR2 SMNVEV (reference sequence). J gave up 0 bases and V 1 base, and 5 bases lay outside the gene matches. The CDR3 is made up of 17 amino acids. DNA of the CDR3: TGTGCCAGCAGTTTATGGGGACAGGGGCCAGCTAACTATGGCTACACCTTC. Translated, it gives CASSLWGQGPANYGYTF.

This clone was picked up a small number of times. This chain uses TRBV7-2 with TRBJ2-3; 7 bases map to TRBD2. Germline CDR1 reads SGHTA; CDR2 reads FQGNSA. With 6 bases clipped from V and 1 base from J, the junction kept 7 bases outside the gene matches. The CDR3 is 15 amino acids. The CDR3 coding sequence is TGTGCCAGCAGTCGTTTGGGGGGGGGCACAGATACGCAGTATTTT. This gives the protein CASSRLGGGTDTQYF.

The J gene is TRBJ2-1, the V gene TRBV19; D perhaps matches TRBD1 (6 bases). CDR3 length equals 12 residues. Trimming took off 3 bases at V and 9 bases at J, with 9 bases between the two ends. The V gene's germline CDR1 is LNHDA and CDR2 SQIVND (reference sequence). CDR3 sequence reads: CASSMGQREQFF. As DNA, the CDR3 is TGTGCCAGTAGTATGGGACAACGTGAGCAGTTCTTC.

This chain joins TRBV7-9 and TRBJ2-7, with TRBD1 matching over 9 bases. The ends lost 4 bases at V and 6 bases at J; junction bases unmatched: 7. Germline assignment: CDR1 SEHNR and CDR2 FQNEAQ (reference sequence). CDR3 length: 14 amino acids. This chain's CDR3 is CASSSQGQGGEQYF. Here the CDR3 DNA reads TGTGCCAGCAGCTCCCAGGGACAGGGAGGCGAGCAGTACTTC.

The CDR3 sequence is CASSIRGGGTANNEQFF. DNA for the CDR3: TGTGCCAGTAGTATAAGAGGCGGCGGGACAGCTAACAATGAGCAGTTCTTC. V and J are TRBV19 and TRBJ2-1; maybe TRBD1 (7 bases). V shed 2 bases and J shed 5 bases, with 19 bases lying between them. CDR1 is LNHDA and CDR2 is SQIVND in the germline V gene (reference sequence). There are 17 residues in the CDR3.

CDR3 coding DNA: TGCGCCAGCAGCTTGGCGGCATGGGGGACAGGGGGCGGGGAGCAGTTCTTC. It specifies CASSLAAWGTGGGEQFF. The chain couples TRBV5-1 to TRBJ2-1; 12 nucleotides line up with TRBD1. The CDR3 extends over 17 amino acids. V lost 0 bases, J lost 10 bases, and 11 bases stayed unmatched. Germline values: CDR1 SGHRS, CDR2 YFSETQ.

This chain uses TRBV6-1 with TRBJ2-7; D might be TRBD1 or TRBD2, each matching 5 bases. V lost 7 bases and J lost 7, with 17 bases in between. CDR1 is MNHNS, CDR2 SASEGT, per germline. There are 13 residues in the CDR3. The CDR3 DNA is TGTGCCAGCACCTCCGGGACCCATCGGGAGCAGTACTTC. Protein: CASTSGTHREQYF.

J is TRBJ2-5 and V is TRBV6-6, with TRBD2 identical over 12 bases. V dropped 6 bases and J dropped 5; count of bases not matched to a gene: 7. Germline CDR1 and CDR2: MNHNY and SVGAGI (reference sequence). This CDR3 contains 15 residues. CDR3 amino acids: CASRASGGAVETQYF. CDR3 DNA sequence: TGTGCCAGCAGGGCTAGCGGGGGGGCCGTCGAGACCCAGTACTTC.

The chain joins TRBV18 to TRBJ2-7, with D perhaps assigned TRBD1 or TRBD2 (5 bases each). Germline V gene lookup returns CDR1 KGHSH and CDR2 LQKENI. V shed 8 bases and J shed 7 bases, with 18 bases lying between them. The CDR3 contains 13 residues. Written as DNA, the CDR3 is TGTGCCAGCCAACAAGGGGTATCGGGGGAGCAGTACTTC. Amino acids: CASQQGVSGEQYF.

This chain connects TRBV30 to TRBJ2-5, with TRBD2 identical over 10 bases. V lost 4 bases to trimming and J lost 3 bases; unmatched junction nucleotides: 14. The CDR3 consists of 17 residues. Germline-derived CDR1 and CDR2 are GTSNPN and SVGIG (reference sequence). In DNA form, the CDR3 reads TGTGCCTGGATATGTGAGCGGGGGGGGCAAAGGAAAGAGACCCAGTACTTC. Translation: CAWICERGGQRKETQYF.

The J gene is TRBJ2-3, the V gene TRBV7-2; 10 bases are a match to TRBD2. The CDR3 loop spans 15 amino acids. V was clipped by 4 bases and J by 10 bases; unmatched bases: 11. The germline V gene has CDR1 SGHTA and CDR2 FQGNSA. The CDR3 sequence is CASSSGRTSGIAQYF. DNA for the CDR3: TGTGCCAGCAGCTCCGGACGGACTAGCGGTATAGCGCAGTATTTT.

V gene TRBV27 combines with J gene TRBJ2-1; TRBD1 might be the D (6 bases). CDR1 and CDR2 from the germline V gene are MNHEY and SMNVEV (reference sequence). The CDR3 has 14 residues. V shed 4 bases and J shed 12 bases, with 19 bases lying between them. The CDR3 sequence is CASSSTGSGNRQFF. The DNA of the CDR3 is TGTGCCAGCAGTTCAACAGGGTCGGGGAATCGGCAGTTCTTC.

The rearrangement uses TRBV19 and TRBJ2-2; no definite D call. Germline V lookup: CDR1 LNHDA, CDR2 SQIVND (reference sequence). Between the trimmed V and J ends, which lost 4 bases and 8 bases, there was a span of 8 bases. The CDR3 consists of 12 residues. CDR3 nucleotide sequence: TGTGCCAGTAGTAGAATACAAGGGGAGCTGTTTTTT. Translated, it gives CASSRIQGELFF.

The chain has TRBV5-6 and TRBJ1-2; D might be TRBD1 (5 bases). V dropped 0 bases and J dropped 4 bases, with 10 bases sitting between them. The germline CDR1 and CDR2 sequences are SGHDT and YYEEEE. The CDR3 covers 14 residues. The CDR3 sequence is CASSLERRVYGYTF. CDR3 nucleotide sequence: TGTGCCAGCAGCTTGGAGCGCAGGGTCTATGGCTACACCTTC.

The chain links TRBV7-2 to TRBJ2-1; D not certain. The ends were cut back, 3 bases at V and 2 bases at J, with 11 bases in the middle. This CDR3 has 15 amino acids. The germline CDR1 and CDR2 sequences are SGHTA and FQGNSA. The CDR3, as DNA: TGTGCCAGCAGCTTGACTCCTGGAGCCTACAATGAGCAGTTCTTC. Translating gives CASSLTPGAYNEQFF.

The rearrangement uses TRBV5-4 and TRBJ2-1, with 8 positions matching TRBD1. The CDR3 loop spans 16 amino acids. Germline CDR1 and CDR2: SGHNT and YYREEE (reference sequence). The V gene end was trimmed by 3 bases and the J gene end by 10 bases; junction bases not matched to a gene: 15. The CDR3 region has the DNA TGTGCCAGCAGCTCGACAGGGGACGTTACACAAAGCGAGCAGTTCTTC. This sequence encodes CASSSTGDVTQSEQFF.

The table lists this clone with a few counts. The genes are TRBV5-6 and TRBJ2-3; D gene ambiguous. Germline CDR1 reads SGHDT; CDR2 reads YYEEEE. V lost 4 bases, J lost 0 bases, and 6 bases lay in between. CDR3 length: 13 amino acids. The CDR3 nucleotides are TGTGCCAGCAGCACTACTAGCACAGATACGCAGTATTTT. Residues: CASSTTSTDTQYF.

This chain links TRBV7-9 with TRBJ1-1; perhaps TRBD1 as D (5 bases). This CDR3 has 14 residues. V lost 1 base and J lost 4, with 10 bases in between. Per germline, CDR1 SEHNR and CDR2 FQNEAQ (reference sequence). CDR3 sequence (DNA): TGTGCCAGCAGCTTAGGTCCACAGGCCACTGAAGCTTTCTTT. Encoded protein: CASSLGPQATEAFF.

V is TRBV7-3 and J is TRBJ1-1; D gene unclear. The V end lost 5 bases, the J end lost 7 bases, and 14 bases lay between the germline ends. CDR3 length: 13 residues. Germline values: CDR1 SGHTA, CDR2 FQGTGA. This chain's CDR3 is CASSPAMGFEAFF. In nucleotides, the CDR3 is TGTGCCAGCAGCCCCGCTATGGGGTTTGAAGCTTTCTTT.

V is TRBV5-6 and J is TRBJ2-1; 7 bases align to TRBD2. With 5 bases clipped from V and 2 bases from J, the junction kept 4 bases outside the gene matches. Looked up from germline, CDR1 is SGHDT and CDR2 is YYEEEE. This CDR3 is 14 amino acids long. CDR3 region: CASSLAGPYNEQFF. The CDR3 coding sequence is TGTGCCAGCAGTTTAGCGGGTCCCTACAATGAGCAGTTCTTC.